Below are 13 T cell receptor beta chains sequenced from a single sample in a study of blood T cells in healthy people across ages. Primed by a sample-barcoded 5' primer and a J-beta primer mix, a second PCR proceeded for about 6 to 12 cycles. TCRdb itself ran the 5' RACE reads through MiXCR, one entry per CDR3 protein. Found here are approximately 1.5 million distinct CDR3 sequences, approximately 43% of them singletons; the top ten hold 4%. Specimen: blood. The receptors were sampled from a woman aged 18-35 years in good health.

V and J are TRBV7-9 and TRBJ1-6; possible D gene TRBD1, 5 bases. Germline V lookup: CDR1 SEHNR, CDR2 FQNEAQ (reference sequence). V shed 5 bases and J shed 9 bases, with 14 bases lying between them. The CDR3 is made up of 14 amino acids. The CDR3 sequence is CASSKGRGASPLHF. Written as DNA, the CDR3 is TGTGCCAGCAGCAAGGGGAGGGGCGCTTCACCCCTCCACTTT. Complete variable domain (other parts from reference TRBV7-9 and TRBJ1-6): DTGVSQNPRHKITKRGQNVTFRCDPISEHNRLYWYRQTLGQGPEFLTYFQNEAQLEKSRLLSDRFSAERPKGSFSTLEIQRTEQGDSAMYLCASSKGRGASPLHFGNGTRLTVT.

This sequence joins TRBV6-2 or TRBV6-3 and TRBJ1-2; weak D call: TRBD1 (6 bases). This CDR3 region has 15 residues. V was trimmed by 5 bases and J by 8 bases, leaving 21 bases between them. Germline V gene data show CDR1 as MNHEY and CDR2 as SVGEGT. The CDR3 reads CASSNPQNRERGYTF. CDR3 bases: TGTGCCAGCAGTAACCCGCAAAACAGGGAGCGCGGCTACACCTTC.

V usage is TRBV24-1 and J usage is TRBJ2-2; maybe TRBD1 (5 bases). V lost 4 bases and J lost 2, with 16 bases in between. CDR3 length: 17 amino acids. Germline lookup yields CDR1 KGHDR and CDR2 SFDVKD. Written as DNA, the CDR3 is TGTGCCACCAGTGAGTCGACAGCCCGAGGAAACACCGGGGAGCTGTTTTTT. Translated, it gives CATSESTARGNTGELFF.

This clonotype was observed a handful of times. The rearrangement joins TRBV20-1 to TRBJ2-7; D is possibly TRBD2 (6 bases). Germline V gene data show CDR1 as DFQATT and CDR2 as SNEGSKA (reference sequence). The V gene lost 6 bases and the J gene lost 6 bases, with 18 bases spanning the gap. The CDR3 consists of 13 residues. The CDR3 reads CSAPFLATAEQYF. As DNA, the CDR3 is TGCAGTGCCCCCTTTCTAGCGACGGCCGAGCAGTACTTC.

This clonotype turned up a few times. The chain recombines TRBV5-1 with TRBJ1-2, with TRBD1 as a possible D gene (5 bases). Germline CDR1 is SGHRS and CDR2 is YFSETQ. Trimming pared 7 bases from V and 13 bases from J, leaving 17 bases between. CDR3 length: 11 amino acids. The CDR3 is CASGRDRIITF. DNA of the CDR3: TGCGCCAGCGGTAGAGACAGAATAATCACCTTC.

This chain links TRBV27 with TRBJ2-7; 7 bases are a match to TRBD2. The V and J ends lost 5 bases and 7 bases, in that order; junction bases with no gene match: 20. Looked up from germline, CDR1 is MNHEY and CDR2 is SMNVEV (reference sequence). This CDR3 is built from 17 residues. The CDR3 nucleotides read TGTGCCAGCAGTCCGAGACTAGCCTTGAGCTCCTACAATGAGCAGTACTTC. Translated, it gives CASSPRLALSSYNEQYF.

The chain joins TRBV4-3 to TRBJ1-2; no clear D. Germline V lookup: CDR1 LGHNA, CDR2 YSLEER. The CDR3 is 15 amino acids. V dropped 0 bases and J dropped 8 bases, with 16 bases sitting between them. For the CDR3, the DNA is TGCGCCAGCAGCCAAGATATCAGGTCGGGCTTAGGCTACACCTTC. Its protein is CASSQDIRSGLGYTF.

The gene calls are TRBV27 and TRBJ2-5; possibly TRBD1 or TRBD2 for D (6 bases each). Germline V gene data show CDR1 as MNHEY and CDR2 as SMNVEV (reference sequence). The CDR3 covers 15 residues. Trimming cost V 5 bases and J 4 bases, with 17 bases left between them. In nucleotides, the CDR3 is TGTGCCAGCAGTCGTAACACAGGGAGGAGAGAGACCCAGTACTTC. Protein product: CASSRNTGRRETQYF.

CDR3 residues: CATSDPGSFTDTQYF. CDR3 nucleotides: TGTGCCACCAGTGACCCGGGGTCATTCACAGATACGCAGTATTTT. The gene calls are TRBV24-1 and TRBJ2-3, with D possibly TRBD2 on 5 matching bases. Looked up from germline, CDR1 is KGHDR and CDR2 is SFDVKD. The V end lost 4 bases, the J end lost 2 bases, and 12 bases lay between the germline ends. The CDR3 covers 15 residues.

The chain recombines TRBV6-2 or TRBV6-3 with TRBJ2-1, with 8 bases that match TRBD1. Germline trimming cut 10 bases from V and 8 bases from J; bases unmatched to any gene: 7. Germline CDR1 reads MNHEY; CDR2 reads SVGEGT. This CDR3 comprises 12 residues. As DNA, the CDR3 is TGTGCCACCGGGGACAGGATTGATGAGCAGTTCTTC. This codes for CATGDRIDEQFF.

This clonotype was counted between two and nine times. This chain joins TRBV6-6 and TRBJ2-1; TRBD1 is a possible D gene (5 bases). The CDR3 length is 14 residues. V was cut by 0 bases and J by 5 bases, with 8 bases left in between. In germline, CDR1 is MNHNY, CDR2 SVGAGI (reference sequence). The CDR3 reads CASSYSDRNNEQFF. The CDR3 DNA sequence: TGTGCCAGCAGTTACTCCGACAGAAACAATGAGCAGTTCTTC.

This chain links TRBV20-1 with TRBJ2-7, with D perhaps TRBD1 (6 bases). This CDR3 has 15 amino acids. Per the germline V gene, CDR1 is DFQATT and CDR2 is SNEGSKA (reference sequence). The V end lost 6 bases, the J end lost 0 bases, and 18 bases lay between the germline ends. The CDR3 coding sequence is TGCAGTGCACAGCAGGGGCGAGCTCTCTCCTACGAGCAGTACTTC. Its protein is CSAQQGRALSYEQYF.

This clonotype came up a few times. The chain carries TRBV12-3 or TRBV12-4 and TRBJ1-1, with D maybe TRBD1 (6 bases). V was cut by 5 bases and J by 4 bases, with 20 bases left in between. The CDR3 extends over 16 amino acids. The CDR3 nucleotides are TGTGCCAGCAGTGAGCCGGGCGGGGGCATTAGCACTGAAGCTTTCTTT. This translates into CASSEPGGGISTEAFF.